A single sample is the source of the 14 T cell receptor beta chains below, sequenced in a study of OX40 agonist ivuxolimab in advanced cancers. Clones were sequenced by immunoSEQ multiplex PCR, and TCRdb holds only the in-frame ones, with some missing. The sample has 77,000 or so clones, 75% to 90% seen once. This sample comprised CD4+ or CD8+ T cells sorted from blood, obtained in a trial of the OX40 agonist ivuxolimab. The receptors come from an adult with an advanced solid tumor such as melanoma, head and neck, liver or kidney cancer.

This clone has more than one count but fewer than ten. The chain combines TRBV4-3 with TRBJ2-4; D is possibly TRBD1 (6 bases). The CDR3 spans 13 residues. Trimming removed 2 bases from V and 5 bases from J, with 7 bases in between. Germline V CDR1 and CDR2: LGHNA, YSLEER. CDR3 in DNA: TGCGCCAGCAGCCAAAACAGGGAAAACATTCAGTACTTC. Its translation is CASSQNRENIQYF.

This clone was counted once. The chain is built from TRBV30 and TRBJ1-1, with no clear D. The germline gives CDR1 GTSNPN, CDR2 SVGIG (reference sequence). Trimming pared 7 bases from V and 5 bases from J, leaving 20 bases between. The CDR3 runs to 14 residues. The CDR3 coding sequence is TGTGCCTTCCGGCCCCTTGGCTGGGAGACTGAAGCTTTCTTT. Protein product: CAFRPLGWETEAFF.

The chain recombines TRBV30 with TRBJ2-5, with a tentative D call TRBD2 (5 bases). Trimming pared 3 bases from V and 7 bases from J, leaving 18 bases between. CDR1 and CDR2 from the germline V gene are GTSNPN and SVGIG (reference sequence). The CDR3 has 14 residues. The CDR3 region has the DNA TGTGCCTGGAGGGCGAGCGGAGCCCTAGGGACCCAGTACTTC. The encoded protein is CAWRASGALGTQYF.

The chain links TRBV7-2 to TRBJ2-5, with a possible D match to TRBD1 (5 bases). V was trimmed by 2 bases and J by 2 bases, leaving 9 bases between them. The germline V gene has CDR1 SGHTA and CDR2 FQGNSA. The CDR3 loop spans 14 amino acids. The CDR3 sequence: CASSLSRAQETQYF. CDR3 nucleotides: TGTGCCAGCAGCTTAAGCAGGGCGCAAGAGACCCAGTACTTC.

V usage is TRBV7-8 and J usage is TRBJ2-7; 8 bases map to TRBD2. From germline, CDR1 is SGHVS and CDR2 FQNEAQ. This CDR3 region has 15 residues. J lost 2 bases, V lost 5 bases, and 8 bases had no gene match. The CDR3 DNA reads as TGTGCCAGCAGCCTCCAGGGCGGGGGGACCTACGAGCAGTACTTC. This sequence encodes CASSLQGGGTYEQYF. Combining the CDR3 with reference TRBV7-8 and TRBJ2-7 gives the whole variable domain GAGVSQSPRYKVAKRGQDVALRCDPISGHVSLFWYQQALGQGPEFLTYFQNEAQLDKSGLPSDRFFAERPEGSVSTLKIQRTQQEDSAVYLCASSLQGGGTYEQYFGPGTRLTVT.

The sample holds one count of this clone. The chain couples TRBV5-5 to TRBJ1-1; D remains unclear. The CDR3 is 14 amino acids. Germline-derived CDR1 and CDR2 are SGHKS and YYEKEE (reference sequence). V lost 0 bases, J lost 6 bases, and 12 bases lay in between. The CDR3 region is CASSLGTAPAEAFF. CDR3 sequence (DNA): TGTGCCAGCAGCTTGGGGACGGCCCCCGCTGAAGCTTTCTTT.

This chain links TRBV5-6 with TRBJ2-3; tentatively, D is TRBD1 or TRBD2 (5 bases each). The germline V gene encodes CDR1 SGHDT and CDR2 YYEEEE. V lost 6 bases to trimming and J lost 2 bases, with 13 bases between them. CDR3 length: 14 residues. The CDR3 DNA reads as TGTGCCAGCATTTATTCGGGGCACACAGATACGCAGTATTTT. This sequence encodes CASIYSGHTDTQYF.

The genes are TRBV11-2 and TRBJ2-7, with D perhaps TRBD2 (6 bases). The length of the CDR3 is 15 residues. Germline V lookup: CDR1 SGHAT, CDR2 FQNNGV. V was trimmed by 5 bases and J by 6 bases, leaving 20 bases between them. The CDR3 is CASSPSGGEFREQYF. The CDR3 DNA follows: TGTGCCAGCAGCCCCTCAGGAGGGGAGTTTCGCGAGCAGTACTTC.

The rearrangement links TRBV18 to TRBJ1-2; perhaps TRBD1 as D (5 bases). There are 12 residues in the CDR3. The V and J ends lost 2 bases and 8 bases respectively, with 9 bases between them. Germline V CDR1 and CDR2: KGHSH, LQKENI. As DNA, the CDR3 is TGTGCCAGCTCACCAGATGGGACCGGCTACACCTTC. Encoded protein: CASSPDGTGYTF.

The chain uses TRBV5-1 and TRBJ2-1; the match to TRBD2 covers 7 bases. V lost 3 bases and J lost 0; bases outside the gene matches: 9. The CDR3 spans 17 residues. Germline values: CDR1 SGHRS, CDR2 YFSETQ. CDR3 sequence reads: CASSSLGGEGSYNEQFF. The CDR3 nucleotides are TGCGCCAGCAGCTCGCTCGGCGGGGAGGGCTCCTACAATGAGCAGTTCTTC.

V usage is TRBV5-4 and J usage is TRBJ1-1, with a weak D call TRBD1 (5 bases). CDR1 is SGHNT, CDR2 YYREEE, per germline (reference sequence). The V and J ends lost 6 bases and 2 bases respectively, with 17 bases between them. The CDR3 sequence is 15 residues long. This CDR3 reads CASTSNLGGNTEAFF. Written as DNA, the CDR3 is TGTGCCAGCACTTCAAATTTGGGGGGAAACACTGAAGCTTTCTTT.

V gene TRBV5-1 combines with J gene TRBJ2-5; TRBD2 is a possible D gene (7 bases). Trimming removed 4 bases from V and 3 bases from J, with 13 bases in between. The CDR3 extends over 14 amino acids. From germline, CDR1 is SGHRS and CDR2 YFSETQ. CDR3 sequence reads: CASSGRGGEETQYF. CDR3 coding DNA: TGCGCCAGCAGCGGGAGGGGGGGCGAAGAGACCCAGTACTTC.

V gene TRBV6-5 combines with J gene TRBJ2-2; TRBD2 aligns across 10 bases. This CDR3 region has 14 residues. The V and J ends lost 4 bases and 6 bases, in that order; junction bases with no gene match: 2. Germline V CDR1 and CDR2: MNHEY, SVGAGI. This CDR3 reads CASSSGTSAGELFF. CDR3 nucleotides: TGTGCCAGCAGTTCCGGGACTAGCGCCGGGGAGCTGTTTTTT.

The V call is TRBV25-1, the J call TRBJ2-7; 7 nucleotides align to TRBD1. The CDR3 consists of 13 residues. The germline V gene has CDR1 MGHDK and CDR2 SYGVNS. V was pared by 8 bases and J by 3 bases, with 7 bases of the junction left unmatched. For the CDR3, the DNA is TGTGCCAGCGAACGGACAGGCATCTACGAGCAGTACTTC. Translating gives CASERTGIYEQYF.